The subject of this entry is one T cell receptor beta chain. These data belong to a study of HIV-infected patients and healthy controls. Whole blood was used without fractionation, so all unsorted peripheral T cells were included. V was pared by 1 base and J by 0 bases, with 0 bases of the junction left unmatched. CDR1 SGDLS and CDR2 YYNGEE come from the germline V gene. The CDR3 is made up of 15 amino acids. cDNA was made from around 0.5 ug RNA using alpha and beta constant primers. Separate chain-specific third strand synthesis with multiplexing indices produced the alpha and beta libraries. TCRdb passed the 5' RACE reads through MiXCR, listing each CDR3 protein once. The data contain approximately 17,000 distinct CDR3 sequences, 8% to 10% of them singletons.

This TCR came from an adult in good health. The chain combines TRBV9 with TRBJ2-3, with 9 bases identical to TRBD2. Input material: blood. The CDR3 nucleotides are TGTGCCAGCAGCGTAACTAGCGGGAGCACAGATACGCAGTATTTT. Its protein product is CASSVTSGSTDTQYF.